This section outlines one T cell receptor (beta chain) sequence together with its context. The second PCR ran about 6 to 11 cycles with a sample-barcoded 5' primer and J-beta primers. One entry per CDR3 protein results from TCRdb running MiXCR on the 5' RACE reads. In the table there are 800,000 or so distinct CDR3 sequences, approximately 25% of which are singletons. This sample was taken from a study of blood T cells in healthy people across ages. Every sample gave at least 5 micrograms of total RNA when it was extracted. This sample was also put to use in a study of T cells of mothers and their children.

The receptor comes from a boy younger than 18 in good health. Sequencing input: blood.

Here the CDR3 reads CSAPMMGVDSYEQYF. For the CDR3, the DNA is TGCAGTGCCCCCATGATGGGAGTTGACTCCTACGAGCAGTACTTC. The V gene is TRBV20-1, the J gene TRBJ2-7, with a tentative D call TRBD2 (5 bases). The CDR3 sequence is 15 residues long. Germline lookup yields CDR1 DFQATT and CDR2 SNEGSKA (reference sequence). V gave up 6 bases and J gave up 0 bases, with 18 bases separating them.